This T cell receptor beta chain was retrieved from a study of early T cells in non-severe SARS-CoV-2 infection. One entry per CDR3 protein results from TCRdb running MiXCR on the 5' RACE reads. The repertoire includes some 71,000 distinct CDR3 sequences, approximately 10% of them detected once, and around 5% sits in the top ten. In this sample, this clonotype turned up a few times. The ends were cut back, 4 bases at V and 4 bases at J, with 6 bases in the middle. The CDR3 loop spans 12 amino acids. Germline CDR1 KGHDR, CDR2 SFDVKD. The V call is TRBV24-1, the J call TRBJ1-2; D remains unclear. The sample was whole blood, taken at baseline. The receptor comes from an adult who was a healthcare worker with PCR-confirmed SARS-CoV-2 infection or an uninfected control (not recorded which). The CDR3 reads CATSDRFYGYTF. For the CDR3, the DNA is TGTGCCACCAGTGACAGATTCTATGGCTACACCTTC.